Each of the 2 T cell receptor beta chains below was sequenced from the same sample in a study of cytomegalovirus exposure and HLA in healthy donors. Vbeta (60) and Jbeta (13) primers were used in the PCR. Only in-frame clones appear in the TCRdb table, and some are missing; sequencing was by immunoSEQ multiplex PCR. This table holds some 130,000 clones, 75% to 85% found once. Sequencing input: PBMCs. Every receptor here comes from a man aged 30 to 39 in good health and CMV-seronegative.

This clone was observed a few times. The CDR3 reads CASSLGQRGNEQYF. The CDR3 DNA reads TGTGCCAGCAGTTTAGGACAGAGGGGTAACGAGCAGTACTTC. The J gene is TRBJ2-7, the V gene TRBV27; a weak D match, TRBD1 (6 bases). V was pared by 2 bases and J by 5 bases, with 13 bases between. CDR3 size: 14 residues. Germline CDR1 reads MNHEY; CDR2 reads SMNVEV (reference sequence).

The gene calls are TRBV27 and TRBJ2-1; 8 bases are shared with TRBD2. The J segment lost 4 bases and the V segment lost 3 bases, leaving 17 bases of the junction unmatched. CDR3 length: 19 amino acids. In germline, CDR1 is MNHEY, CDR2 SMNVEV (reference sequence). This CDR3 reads CASSLAKRTQRERYNEQFF. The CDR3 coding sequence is TGTGCCAGCAGTTTGGCGAAGAGAACCCAGCGGGAGAGATACAATGAGCAGTTCTTC.